The 15 T cell receptor beta chains given below trace back to one sample, sequenced in a study of T cell clonotyping in hematopoietic cell transplantation. Assay: immunoSEQ multiplex PCR; the TCRdb copy retains only in-frame clones and omits some. The sample has thousands of clones, approximately 96% seen once. The starting material was PBMCs, obtained 30 days after allogeneic stem cell transplant. These receptors all come from a male patient between 40 and 50 years old who had an allogeneic stem cell transplant from a related donor, so the T cells may come from the graft donor. Some clones in this sample may be carry-over from other donors' samples.

This chain connects TRBV2 to TRBJ1-5; D unresolved. Germline assignment: CDR1 SNHLY and CDR2 FYNNEI. Trimming pared 5 bases from V and 2 bases from J, leaving 10 bases between. The CDR3 length is 14 residues. CDR3 in DNA: TGTGCCAGCAGTAGTCTGTCGGGCAATCAGCCCCAGCATTTT. Its protein is CASSSLSGNQPQHF.

The chain combines TRBV2 with TRBJ2-6; no clear D. The V gene lost 3 bases and the J gene lost 3 bases, with 18 bases spanning the gap. CDR3 size: 18 residues. The germline gives CDR1 SNHLY, CDR2 FYNNEI. CDR3 bases: TGTGCCAGCAGTGAGAAGGATACGTTCCTATTTGGGGCCAACGTCCTGACTTTC. This encodes CASSEKDTFLFGANVLTF. Drawing the rest from reference TRBV2 and TRBJ2-6, the complete variable domain is EPEVTQTPSHQVTQMGQEVILRCVPISNHLYFYWYRQILGQKVEFLVSFYNNEISEKSEIFDDQFSVERPDGSNFTLKIRSTKLEDSAMYFCASSEKDTFLFGANVLTFGAGSRLTVL.

The J gene is TRBJ2-7, the V gene TRBV5-4; possibly TRBD1 for D (5 bases). V lost 1 base and J 6 bases, leaving 11 bases between the germline ends. Looked up from germline, CDR1 is SGHNT and CDR2 is YYREEE (reference sequence). The CDR3 is 13 amino acids. The CDR3 loop reads CASSLMQGGEQYF. The DNA of the CDR3 is TGTGCCAGCAGCTTGATGCAGGGTGGCGAGCAGTACTTC.

The V and J genes are TRBV2 and TRBJ2-5, with 7 positions matching TRBD2. Germline V gene sequence: CDR1 SNHLY, CDR2 FYNNEI. The CDR3 is 15 residues long. V lost 3 bases to trimming and J lost 0 bases; unmatched junction nucleotides: 4. CDR3 sequence: CASSDRDYYQETQYF. The CDR3 DNA sequence: TGTGCCAGCAGTGACCGGGACTATTACCAAGAGACCCAGTACTTC.

This clone was seen a single time. The rearrangement joins TRBV11-2 to TRBJ1-1; D is perhaps TRBD1 (6 bases). CDR1 SGHAT and CDR2 FQNNGV come from the germline V gene. Trimming stripped 1 base from V and 8 bases from J, with 14 bases between. The CDR3 loop spans 14 amino acids. The CDR3 sequence: CASSLGTAAREAFF. As DNA, the CDR3 is TGTGCCAGCAGCTTAGGGACAGCTGCCCGCGAAGCTTTCTTT.

The chain has TRBV30 and TRBJ1-1, with D unclear. Deletions cut 3 bases from V and 0 bases from J, with 8 bases between. Germline assignment: CDR1 GTSNPN and CDR2 SVGIG (reference sequence). The CDR3 sequence is 13 residues long. The chain's CDR3 is CAWRTQMNTEAFF. In DNA, the CDR3 is TGTGCCTGGAGGACACAGATGAACACTGAAGCTTTCTTT.

This rearrangement joins TRBV28 to TRBJ1-4, with TRBD1 matching 9 bases. This CDR3 spans 14 amino acids. Germline V CDR1 and CDR2: MDHEN, SYDVKM. Trimming removed 4 bases from V and 7 bases from J; junction bases left unmatched: 4. The CDR3 DNA is TGTGCCAGCAGTTCTGACAGGGGGGCTGAAAAACTGTTTTTT. Residues: CASSSDRGAEKLFF.

The V gene is TRBV7-2, the J gene TRBJ2-1, with D possibly matching TRBD2 (5 bases). V was pared by 2 bases and J by 2 bases, with 10 bases between. Germline assignment: CDR1 SGHTA and CDR2 FQGNSA. The CDR3 spans 15 residues. CDR3 amino acids: CASSLRELTYNEQFF. The DNA for the CDR3 is TGTGCCAGCAGCTTAAGGGAGCTAACCTACAATGAGCAGTTCTTC.

The chain joins TRBV6-6 to TRBJ1-2; weak D call: TRBD1 (6 bases). CDR3 length equals 15 residues. CDR1 and CDR2 from the germline V gene are MNHNY and SVGAGI (reference sequence). The V gene lost 2 bases and the J gene lost 4 bases, with 14 bases spanning the gap. CDR3 nucleotides: TGTGCCAGCAGTTACGACTCAGGGGACCCCTATGGCTACACCTTC. This translates into CASSYDSGDPYGYTF.

The chain uses TRBV6-1 and TRBJ2-5; D may match TRBD1 or TRBD2 (5 bases each). Germline values: CDR1 MNHNS, CDR2 SASEGT. The CDR3 runs 17 residues. Trimming shortened V by 0 bases and J by 5 bases, and 19 bases separated the two germline ends. CDR3 nucleotide sequence: TGTGCCAGCAGTGAAGCGGGGGTAATTTCGTCGGGGGAGACCCAGTACTTC. Encoded protein: CASSEAGVISSGETQYF.

This chain's CDR3 is CASKTGTGNYEQYF. The CDR3 DNA reads as TGTGCCAGCAAAACCGGGACAGGGAACTACGAGCAGTACTTC. The chain is built from TRBV7-8 and TRBJ2-7; TRBD1 matches at 9 bases. The trim removed 7 bases at V and 3 bases at J, leaving 7 bases unmatched. Germline lookup yields CDR1 SGHVS and CDR2 FQNEAQ. This CDR3 has 14 amino acids.

This clone occurred once. The gene calls are TRBV5-1 and TRBJ1-2; D remains ambiguous. Deletions cut 0 bases from V and 2 bases from J, with 8 bases between. The CDR3 has 14 amino acids. Germline V gene data show CDR1 as SGHRS and CDR2 as YFSETQ. The CDR3 is CASSLDSLNYGYTF. In DNA, the CDR3 is TGCGCCAGCAGCTTGGACAGTTTGAACTATGGCTACACCTTC.

The gene calls are TRBV11-2 and TRBJ2-1; TRBD2 matches at 7 bases. J gave up 11 bases and V 0 bases, and 16 bases lay outside the gene matches. This CDR3 comprises 17 residues. Germline V CDR1 and CDR2: SGHAT, FQNNGV. The CDR3 region is CASSLDQRASGGGKQFF. The CDR3 DNA reads as TGTGCCAGCAGCTTAGATCAGAGGGCTAGCGGTGGTGGAAAGCAGTTCTTC.

The chain couples TRBV7-8 to TRBJ2-7; no clear D. The germline V and J ends were trimmed by 5 bases and 2 bases, with 4 bases remaining between them. This CDR3 is built from 11 residues. CDR1 is SGHVS and CDR2 is FQNEAQ in the germline V gene. CDR3 protein: CASSPAYEQYF. DNA for the CDR3: TGTGCCAGCAGCCCAGCCTACGAGCAGTACTTC.

The chain employs TRBV7-2 and TRBJ2-1; perhaps TRBD1 as D (6 bases). The V and J ends lost 5 bases and 4 bases respectively, with 21 bases between them. The CDR3 has 17 residues. CDR1 is SGHTA and CDR2 is FQGNSA in the germline V gene. The CDR3 coding sequence is TGTGCCAGCAGCCCCCGGACAGCAGGACCCGTTTACAATGAGCAGTTCTTC. Amino acids: CASSPRTAGPVYNEQFF.